This entry features one T cell receptor beta chain sequence. This specimen comes from a study of blood T cell repertoires in COVID-19. Here immunoSEQ multiplex PCR was the method, and the copy in TCRdb shows in-frame clones only, minus some. This sample has fewer than 250,000 clones; roughly 86% occur once, and the top ten carry around 1.5%. CDR1 ENHRY and CDR2 SYGVKD come from the germline V gene. There are 18 residues in the CDR3. Trimming removed 0 bases from V and 0 bases from J, with 15 bases in between. Sequencing was done on a sample of peripheral blood. The genes are TRBV10-3 and TRBJ1-5; TRBD1 is a possible D gene (6 bases). This TCR was recovered from a woman in her sixties or seventies who had recovered from COVID-19. For the CDR3, the DNA is TGTGCCATCAGTGAGTCGAGATTAGGGGGTAATAGCAATCAGCCCCAGCATTTT. It codes for CAISESRLGGNSNQPQHF.